The 22 T cell receptor beta chains given below trace back to one sample, sequenced in a study of T cell changes during pregnancy in multiple sclerosis. The table came from immunoSEQ multiplex PCR; TCRdb's copy has only in-frame clones and leaves some out. The profile covers under 80,000 clones, with approximately 86% appearing a single time and less than 2% taken by the ten largest. Material: peripheral blood, obtained in the first trimester of pregnancy. The receptors were sampled from a female donor with multiple sclerosis, enrolled in a pregnancy study.

This rearrangement joins TRBV19 to TRBJ2-1, with 7 bases fitting TRBD1. The CDR3 consists of 10 residues. V dropped 8 bases and J dropped 12; count of bases not matched to a gene: 4. CDR1 is LNHDA and CDR2 is SQIVND in the germline V gene (reference sequence). The CDR3 loop reads CASFGTVQFF. The CDR3 DNA reads as TGTGCCAGTTTCGGGACAGTGCAGTTCTTC.

This clone was seen once. J is TRBJ1-6 and V is TRBV6-5, with D perhaps matching TRBD1 (6 bases). Germline CDR1 is MNHEY and CDR2 is SVGAGI. V was pared by 10 bases and J by 7 bases, with 14 bases between. The CDR3 spans 13 residues. CDR3 amino acids: CAMQQGNNSPLHF. The DNA for the CDR3 is TGTGCCATGCAACAGGGTAACAATTCACCCCTCCACTTT.

The chain is built from TRBV10-3 and TRBJ2-3; 7 positions agree with TRBD2. This CDR3 is built from 16 residues. CDR1 ENHRY and CDR2 SYGVKD come from the germline V gene. V trimming: 3 bases; J trimming: 1 base; junction bases outside the gene matches: 7. CDR3 residues: CAISDGSSGGTDTQYF. As DNA, the CDR3 is TGTGCCATCAGTGACGGTTCTAGCGGAGGCACAGATACGCAGTATTTT.

The V call is TRBV15, the J call TRBJ2-7, with 7 positions matching TRBD1. V dropped 0 bases and J dropped 6; count of bases not matched to a gene: 5. The length of the CDR3 is 14 residues. From germline, CDR1 is LNHNV and CDR2 YYDKDF (reference sequence). In DNA, the CDR3 is TGTGCCACCAGCAGAGATACACAGGGGCGCGAGCAGTACTTC. Amino acid sequence: CATSRDTQGREQYF.

The chain recombines TRBV4-1 with TRBJ2-1, with 9 bases fitting TRBD2. Germline V lookup: CDR1 MGHRA, CDR2 YSYEKL. With 4 bases clipped from V and 9 bases from J, the junction kept 4 bases outside the gene matches. The CDR3 consists of 13 residues. The CDR3 here is CASSPIAGAEQFF. In DNA form, the CDR3 reads TGCGCCAGCAGCCCGATAGCGGGAGCTGAGCAGTTCTTC.

Only one count was recorded for this clone. The chain carries TRBV7-4 and TRBJ1-2, with D perhaps matching TRBD1 (5 bases). This CDR3 contains 21 residues. Germline CDR1 is SGHVT and CDR2 is SQSDAQ. Trimming shortened V by 5 bases and J by 0 bases, and 31 bases separated the two germline ends. This chain's CDR3 is CASSIKPERNRTTSPNYGYTF. The CDR3 bases are TGTGCCAGCAGCATAAAGCCCGAGAGGAACAGGACCACCAGCCCTAACTATGGCTACACCTTC.

The CDR3 is CASSEETANTGELFF. The CDR3 DNA reads TGCGCCAGCAGCGAGGAGACGGCGAACACCGGGGAGCTGTTTTTT. The rearrangement uses TRBV5-1 and TRBJ2-2, with D unresolved. V lost 4 bases to trimming and J lost 0 bases, with 10 bases between them. This CDR3 spans 15 amino acids. Germline CDR1 and CDR2: SGHRS and YFSETQ.

CDR3 nucleotide sequence: TGCGCCAGCAGCATGACAGGAGTTGCCTACGAGCAGTACTTC. Its translation is CASSMTGVAYEQYF. V usage is TRBV5-1 and J usage is TRBJ2-7, with a possible D match to TRBD1 (6 bases). The CDR3 runs to 14 residues. Germline assignment: CDR1 SGHRS and CDR2 YFSETQ. Trimming took 4 bases from V and 2 from J, leaving 13 bases between them. Filled out from reference TRBV5-1 and TRBJ2-7, the complete variable domain reads KAGVTQTPRYLIKTRGQQVTLSCSPISGHRSVSWYQQTPGQGLQFLFEYFSETQRNKGNFPGRFSGRQFSNSRSEMNVSTLELGDSALYLCASSMTGVAYEQYFGPGTRLTVT.

V is TRBV27 and J is TRBJ2-3, with a possible D match to TRBD2 (6 bases). Germline V CDR1 and CDR2: MNHEY, SMNVEV (reference sequence). CDR3 length equals 15 residues. V shed 5 bases and J shed 4 bases, with 16 bases lying between them. The CDR3 DNA reads as TGTGCCAGCAGTCGTAACCGGGAGATCCCAGATACGCAGTATTTT. Protein product: CASSRNREIPDTQYF.

DNA of the CDR3: TGTGCCAGCACCTCAGACCCAGGGGCTAATCAGCCCCAGCATTTT. Its protein is CASTSDPGANQPQHF. This sequence joins TRBV27 and TRBJ1-5, with a weak D call TRBD1 (6 bases). This CDR3 is 15 amino acids long. Germline V gene lookup returns CDR1 MNHEY and CDR2 SMNVEV (reference sequence). Trimming pared 7 bases from V and 4 bases from J, leaving 17 bases between.

This chain joins TRBV6-5 and TRBJ1-1, with D possibly matching TRBD1 (5 bases). The CDR3 contains 16 residues. Between the trimmed V and J ends, which lost 4 bases and 4 bases, there was a span of 19 bases. Germline lookup yields CDR1 MNHEY and CDR2 SVGAGI. Here the CDR3 reads CASSWTPLNRGTEAFF. DNA of the CDR3: TGTGCCAGCAGTTGGACACCTTTAAACCGAGGCACTGAAGCTTTCTTT.

The rearrangement joins TRBV7-2 to TRBJ2-7, with 8 bases fitting TRBD2. The length of the CDR3 is 15 residues. The J segment lost 0 bases and the V segment lost 3 bases, leaving 4 bases of the junction unmatched. Germline-derived CDR1 and CDR2 are SGHTA and FQGNSA. CDR3: CASSLRGEPSYEQYF. CDR3 coding DNA: TGTGCCAGCAGCTTGCGGGGGGAGCCCTCCTACGAGCAGTACTTC.

The V gene is TRBV7-6, the J gene TRBJ2-3; 10 bases are shared with TRBD2. Trimming cost V 3 bases and J 4 bases; bases outside gene matches: 7. The CDR3 is 16 amino acids. Germline V lookup: CDR1 SGHVS, CDR2 FNYEAQ. The CDR3 region is CASSLIAGGSSDTQYF. CDR3 nucleotide sequence: TGTGCCAGCAGCTTGATAGCGGGAGGTAGCTCAGATACGCAGTATTTT.

The chain has TRBV5-3 and TRBJ2-5; the D gene is possibly TRBD2 (5 bases). TRBV5-3 is classed as an ORF, of uncertain function. Trimming took 4 bases from V and 3 from J, leaving 10 bases between them. CDR3 size: 13 residues. The CDR3 bases are TGTGCCAGAAGCGACCCCGGGGAAGAGACCCAGTACTTC. This sequence encodes CARSDPGEETQYF.

This sequence joins TRBV6-5 and TRBJ1-2; the D gene is possibly TRBD1 (5 bases). This CDR3 spans 15 amino acids. The germline gives CDR1 MNHEY, CDR2 SVGAGI. With 8 bases removed from V and 0 bases from J, the gap between germline ends came to 16 bases. CDR3 coding DNA: TGTGCCAGCTCCACAAACAGGATGTCTAACTATGGCTACACCTTC. Its protein product is CASSTNRMSNYGYTF.

This chain links TRBV4-1 with TRBJ2-7; 7 bases are shared with TRBD2. The V segment lost 0 bases and the J segment 4 bases; nucleotides outside the gene matches: 3. Germline CDR1 reads MGHRA; CDR2 reads YSYEKL. The CDR3 spans 14 residues. The CDR3 sequence: CASSQENGRYEQYF. DNA for the CDR3: TGCGCCAGCAGCCAAGAAAACGGGAGGTACGAGCAGTACTTC.

V usage is TRBV2 and J usage is TRBJ2-7; a possible D gene is TRBD1 (6 bases). Germline CDR1 reads SNHLY; CDR2 reads FYNNEI. This CDR3 contains 14 residues. V was pared by 3 bases and J by 2 bases, with 11 bases between. For the CDR3, the DNA is TGTGCCAGCAGTGACTGGACAGAGACCTACGAGCAGTACTTC. Translation: CASSDWTETYEQYF.

V usage is TRBV19 and J usage is TRBJ2-1; 7 bases line up with TRBD2. Trimming at V came to 8 bases and at J to 2 bases, leaving 6 bases not matched to a gene. The germline V gene has CDR1 LNHDA and CDR2 SQIVND (reference sequence). The CDR3 spans 14 residues. CDR3 in amino acids: CASDAGTTYNEQFF. The CDR3 region has the DNA TGTGCCAGTGACGCCGGGACTACCTACAATGAGCAGTTCTTC.

The gene calls are TRBV19 and TRBJ2-3; 8 bases agree with TRBD2. V dropped 6 bases and J dropped 2; count of bases not matched to a gene: 1. The CDR3 length is 13 residues. Germline V gives CDR1 LNHDA, CDR2 SQIVND (reference sequence). The CDR3 DNA reads TGTGCCAGTAGGACTAGCGCCACAGATACGCAGTATTTT. This codes for CASRTSATDTQYF.

This clone was picked up one time. The V call is TRBV2, the J call TRBJ1-1; possible D gene TRBD1, 6 bases. The germline CDR1 and CDR2 sequences are SNHLY and FYNNEI. The CDR3 runs 13 residues. V lost 8 bases and J 2 bases, leaving 12 bases between the germline ends. The chain's CDR3 is CASGRGANTEAFF. The CDR3, as DNA: TGTGCCAGCGGCAGGGGAGCAAACACTGAAGCTTTCTTT. The full variable domain, with the rest looked up from reference TRBV2 and TRBJ1-1, is EPEVTQTPSHQVTQMGQEVILRCVPISNHLYFYWYRQILGQKVEFLVSFYNNEISEKSEIFDDQFSVERPDGSNFTLKIRSTKLEDSAMYFCASGRGANTEAFFGQGTRLTVV.

The chain is built from TRBV10-3 and TRBJ1-2, with a possible D match to TRBD1 (5 bases). The CDR3 totals 14 residues. Looked up from germline, CDR1 is ENHRY and CDR2 is SYGVKD. V was trimmed by 7 bases and J by 6 bases, leaving 18 bases between them. CDR3 sequence (DNA): TGTGCCATCAACCCCGCCCAGGGAATAAATGGCTACACCTTC. Amino acids: CAINPAQGINGYTF.

This clone has a single count. CDR3 amino acids: CASSQNRLAGVRDTQYF. The CDR3, as DNA: TGTGCCAGCAGCCAAAACCGGCTAGCGGGAGTAAGAGATACGCAGTATTTT. The J gene is TRBJ2-3, the V gene TRBV4-2; the match to TRBD2 covers 10 bases. Germline loops: CDR1 LGHNA, CDR2 YNFKEQ. With 2 bases clipped from V and 5 bases from J, the junction kept 10 bases outside the gene matches. This CDR3 has 17 amino acids.